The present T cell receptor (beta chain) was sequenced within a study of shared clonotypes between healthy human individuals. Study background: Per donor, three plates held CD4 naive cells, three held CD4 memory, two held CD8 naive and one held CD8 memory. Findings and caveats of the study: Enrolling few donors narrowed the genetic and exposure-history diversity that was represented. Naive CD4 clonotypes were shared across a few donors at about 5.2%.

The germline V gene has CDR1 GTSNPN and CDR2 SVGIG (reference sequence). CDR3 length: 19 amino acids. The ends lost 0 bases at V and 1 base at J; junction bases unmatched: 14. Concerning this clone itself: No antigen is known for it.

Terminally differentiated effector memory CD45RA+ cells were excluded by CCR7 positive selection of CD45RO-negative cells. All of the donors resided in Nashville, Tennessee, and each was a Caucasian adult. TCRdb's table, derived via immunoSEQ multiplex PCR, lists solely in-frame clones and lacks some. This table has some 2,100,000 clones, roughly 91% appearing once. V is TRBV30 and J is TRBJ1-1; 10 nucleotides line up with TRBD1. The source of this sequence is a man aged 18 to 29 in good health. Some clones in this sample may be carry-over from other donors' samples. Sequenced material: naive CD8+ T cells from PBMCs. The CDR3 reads CAWSVHEARQGAPNTEAFF. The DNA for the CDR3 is TGTGCCTGGAGTGTACATGAAGCTCGACAGGGGGCTCCGAACACTGAAGCTTTCTTT.